Each of the 16 T cell receptor beta chains below was sequenced from the same sample in a study of shared T cell receptors in the human thymus. Sequenced by immunoSEQ multiplex PCR; TCRdb stores in-frame clones only, minus some. The sample holds around 340,000 clones, over 90% seen once. Sequenced input: thymocytes. The receptors derive from a human donor.

The rearrangement links TRBV2 to TRBJ1-2; 12 nucleotides line up with TRBD1. The trim removed 1 base at V and 0 bases at J, leaving 6 bases unmatched. This CDR3 is 18 amino acids long. The germline V gene has CDR1 SNHLY and CDR2 FYNNEI. CDR3 protein: CASSEEWDRGPSNYGYTF. CDR3 nucleotide sequence: TGTGCCAGCAGTGAAGAGTGGGACAGGGGGCCCTCTAACTATGGCTACACCTTC.

This clone was picked up a small number of times. The chain couples TRBV6-1 to TRBJ2-7, with D possibly matching TRBD1 (5 bases). Germline V gives CDR1 MNHNS, CDR2 SASEGT. The CDR3 loop spans 13 amino acids. Trimming removed 6 bases from V and 6 bases from J, with 15 bases in between. In nucleotides, the CDR3 is TGTGCCAGCAGCTACAGAACAGGTATCGAGCAGTACTTC. Translation gives CASSYRTGIEQYF.

This sequence joins TRBV6-5 and TRBJ1-1; no clear D gene. CDR3 length: 14 amino acids. The V gene's germline CDR1 is MNHEY and CDR2 SVGAGI. The V and J ends lost 2 bases and 2 bases respectively, with 9 bases between them. CDR3 in DNA: TGTGCCAGCAGTTACAGGCAGCATAACACTGAAGCTTTCTTT. This encodes CASSYRQHNTEAFF.

The chain employs TRBV28 and TRBJ1-1; D not resolved. The germline CDR1 and CDR2 sequences are MDHEN and SYDVKM. The V end lost 5 bases, the J end lost 4 bases, and 20 bases lay between the germline ends. CDR3 size: 16 residues. CDR3 protein: CASSPIPAWGGTEAFF. The CDR3 region has the DNA TGTGCCAGCAGTCCAATCCCGGCGTGGGGAGGCACTGAAGCTTTCTTT. The whole variable domain, filled in from reference TRBV28 and TRBJ1-1, reads DVKVTQSSRYLVKRTGEKVFLECVQDMDHENMFWYRQDPGLGLRLIYFSYDVKMKEKGDIPEGYSVSREKKERFSLILESASTNQTSMYLCASSPIPAWGGTEAFFGQGTRLTVV.

The V call is TRBV27, the J call TRBJ2-7; the match to TRBD2 covers 12 bases. Germline CDR1 MNHEY, CDR2 SMNVEV (reference sequence). Trimming took 6 bases from V and 2 from J; bases not matched to a gene: 2. This CDR3 is 14 amino acids long. CDR3 region: CASRTSGGTYEQYF. Here the CDR3 DNA reads TGTGCCAGCAGGACTAGCGGGGGAACCTACGAGCAGTACTTC.

This chain connects TRBV7-9 to TRBJ2-1; a weak D match, TRBD1 (6 bases). The CDR3 spans 15 residues. From germline, CDR1 is SEHNR and CDR2 FQNEAQ (reference sequence). V lost 3 bases and J 8 bases, leaving 17 bases between the germline ends. CDR3 in DNA: TGTGCCAGCAGCTTCCGGGACACCTTAAGCGATGAGCAGTTCTTC. Translation gives CASSFRDTLSDEQFF.

This clone was detected only once. This rearrangement joins TRBV14 to TRBJ2-2; D is unresolved. CDR1 is SGHDN, CDR2 FVKESK, per germline. This CDR3 has 14 amino acids. Deletions cut 1 base from V and 7 bases from J, with 10 bases between. The CDR3 DNA reads as TGTGCCAGCAGCCAAGGGCCCCGAGACGGGGAGCTGTTTTTT. This sequence encodes CASSQGPRDGELFF.

The genes are TRBV6-1 and TRBJ2-2; D is perhaps TRBD1 (6 bases). V lost 4 bases to trimming and J lost 8 bases, with 14 bases between them. Germline V lookup: CDR1 MNHNS, CDR2 SASEGT. The CDR3 totals 14 residues. CDR3: CASSGQEHRGELFF. The CDR3 DNA follows: TGTGCCAGCAGTGGACAGGAGCACAGAGGGGAGCTGTTTTTT.

The gene calls are TRBV5-4 and TRBJ1-5, with a possible D match to TRBD1 (6 bases). Trimming removed 0 bases from V and 1 base from J, with 8 bases in between. CDR1 is SGHNT, CDR2 YYREEE, per germline (reference sequence). The CDR3 covers 15 residues. The CDR3 DNA follows: TGTGCCAGCAGCTTGGACAGGGTGAGCAATCAGCCCCAGCATTTT. Its protein product is CASSLDRVSNQPQHF.

The chain's CDR3 is CASSSRTGASNTGELFF. The CDR3 region has the DNA TGTGCCAGCAGCTCTAGGACAGGGGCCAGTAACACCGGGGAGCTGTTTTTT. The chain combines TRBV5-6 with TRBJ2-2; TRBD1 matches 9 bases. The CDR3 runs to 17 residues. Germline V gene lookup returns CDR1 SGHDT and CDR2 YYEEEE. With 3 bases clipped from V and 2 bases from J, the junction kept 8 bases outside the gene matches.

The rearrangement joins TRBV6-1 to TRBJ2-7; 13 bases are a match to TRBD2. V lost 6 bases and J lost 2; bases outside the gene matches: 4. The CDR3 spans 15 residues. Germline V gives CDR1 MNHNS, CDR2 SASEGT. CDR3 sequence: CASSAGLAGAYEQYF. Here the CDR3 DNA reads TGTGCCAGCAGCGCCGGACTAGCGGGGGCCTACGAGCAGTACTTC.

V gene TRBV6-4 combines with J gene TRBJ2-6; D unclear. There are 17 residues in the CDR3. V gave up 1 base and J gave up 2 bases, with 12 bases separating them. Germline V gives CDR1 MRHNA, CDR2 SNTAGT. CDR3 region: CASSDLPISPGANVLTF. CDR3 bases: TGTGCCAGCAGTGACTTACCGATTTCTCCTGGGGCCAACGTCCTGACTTTC.

The chain carries TRBV4-3 and TRBJ2-7; TRBD2 matches at 9 bases. Germline-derived CDR1 and CDR2 are LGHNA and YSLEER. The CDR3 runs to 18 residues. V lost 0 bases and J lost 1; bases outside the gene matches: 10. The CDR3 reads CASSQDPGLAGKSYEQYF. In nucleotides, the CDR3 is TGCGCCAGCAGCCAAGATCCCGGGCTAGCGGGAAAATCCTACGAGCAGTACTTC.

The genes are TRBV27 and TRBJ2-2; 7 positions match TRBD2. Germline assignment: CDR1 MNHEY and CDR2 SMNVEV (reference sequence). The CDR3 is made up of 16 amino acids. The V gene end was trimmed by 8 bases and the J gene end by 5 bases; junction bases not matched to a gene: 14. In DNA form, the CDR3 reads TGTGCCAGCTCAGGGCCCTTTGGGCGGGGGACCGGGGAGCTGTTTTTT. This sequence encodes CASSGPFGRGTGELFF.

This chain connects TRBV2 to TRBJ2-1; perhaps TRBD2 as D (5 bases). This CDR3 region has 15 residues. CDR1 and CDR2 from the germline V gene are SNHLY and FYNNEI. V was cut by 11 bases and J by 0 bases, with 17 bases left in between. CDR3 sequence reads: CAGKWGDDSYNEQFF. CDR3 nucleotides: TGTGCCGGAAAGTGGGGAGACGACTCCTACAATGAGCAGTTCTTC.

The chain is built from TRBV6-6 and TRBJ2-7; 14 positions match TRBD2. The CDR3 loop spans 15 amino acids. The germline V gene encodes CDR1 MNHNY and CDR2 SVGAGI (reference sequence). J was trimmed by 5 bases and V by 5 bases; bases with no gene match: 5. The CDR3 nucleotides read TGTGCCAGCAGTCCGGGACTAGCGGGAGTCCACGAGCAGTACTTC. Amino acid sequence: CASSPGLAGVHEQYF.